A single T cell receptor (beta chain) is shown here with its context. Its target is not known. Sequencing used immunoSEQ multiplex PCR; TCRdb keeps in-frame clones, though not all of them. This sample yields millions of clones, of which 93% are seen a single time; about 0.37% belongs to the top ten. These data belong to a study of shared clonotypes between healthy human individuals. Study as a whole: Each donor had three CD4 naive, three CD4 memory, two CD8 naive and one CD8 memory plate. Study results and limitations: The study found lower generation probabilities in non-shared clonotypes than in those shared by all four donors.

CDR1 SSHAT and CDR2 FNYEAQ come from the germline V gene (reference sequence). J gave up 2 bases and V 5 bases, and 2 bases lay outside the gene matches. This CDR3 region has 14 residues. This sequence originates from a man between 18 and 35 years old in good health. Some clones in this sample may be carry-over from other donors' samples. The chain uses TRBV7-7 and TRBJ2-1; 8 bases match TRBD2. The sequencing sample was made of naive CD4+ T cells from PBMCs. Noted subset: CD45RA+ positively selected. The CDR3 coding sequence is TGTGCCAGCAGCCTTAGCGGGACCTACAATGAGCAGTTCTTC. Its protein product is CASSLSGTYNEQFF.